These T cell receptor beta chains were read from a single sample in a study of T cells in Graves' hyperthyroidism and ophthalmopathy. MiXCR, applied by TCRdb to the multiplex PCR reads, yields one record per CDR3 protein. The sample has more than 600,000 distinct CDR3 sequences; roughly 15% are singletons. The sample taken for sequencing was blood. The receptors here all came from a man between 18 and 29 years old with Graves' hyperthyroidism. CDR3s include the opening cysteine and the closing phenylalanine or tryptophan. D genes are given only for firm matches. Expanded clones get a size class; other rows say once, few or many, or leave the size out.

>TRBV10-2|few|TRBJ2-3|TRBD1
CASREGAADTQYF
TGCGCCAGCAGAGAGGGGGCCGCAGATACGCAGTATTTT
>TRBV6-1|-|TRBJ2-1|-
CASIGLGREQFF
TGTGCCAGCATTGGACTTGGGAGGGAGCAGTTCTTC
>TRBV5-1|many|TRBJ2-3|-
CASSLGGWTSTDTQYF
TGCGCCAGCAGCTTGGGAGGTTGGACTAGCACAGATACGCAGTATTTT
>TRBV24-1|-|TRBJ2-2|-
CATSGTATGDLGTGELFF
TGTGCCACCAGTGGTACGGCGACGGGAGATTTGGGCACCGGGGAGCTGTTTTTT
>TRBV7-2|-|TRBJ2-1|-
CASSLPARYEQFF
TGTGCCAGCAGCTTACCCGCTAGATATGAGCAGTTCTTC
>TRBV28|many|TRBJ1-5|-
CASSFPSGHFSNQPQHF
TGTGCCAGCAGTTTTCCCTCGGGACACTTTAGCAATCAGCCCCAGCATTTT
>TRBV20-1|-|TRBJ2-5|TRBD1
CSAPGQGGETQYF
TGCAGTGCTCCCGGACAGGGGGGAGAGACCCAGTACTTC
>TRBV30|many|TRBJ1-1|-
CAWRTGYTEAFF
TGTGCCTGGAGGACAGGTTACACTGAAGCTTTCTTT
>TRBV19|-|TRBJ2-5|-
CASSIRRSGQETQYF
TGTGCCAGTAGTATTAGGCGATCGGGTCAAGAGACCCAGTACTTC
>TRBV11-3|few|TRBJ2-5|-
CASSRGYQETQYF
TGTGCCAGCAGCCGGGGATATCAGGAGACCCAGTACTTC
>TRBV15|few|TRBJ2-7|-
CATSSRSRGDGEQYF
TGTGCCACCAGCAGTAGAAGCAGGGGGGACGGCGAGCAGTACTTC
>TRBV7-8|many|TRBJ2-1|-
CASSPLGGKTNEQFF
TGTGCCAGCAGTCCCTTAGGAGGAAAGACCAATGAGCAGTTCTTC
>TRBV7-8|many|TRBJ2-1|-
CASSLGVQLYNEQFF
TGTGCCAGCAGCTTAGGCGTGCAACTCTACAATGAGCAGTTCTTC
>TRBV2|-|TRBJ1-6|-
CASSEGRTDDSPLHF
TGTGCCAGCAGTGAAGGGAGGACAGACGATTCACCCCTCCACTTT
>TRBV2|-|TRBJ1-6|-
CASSEDPGDNSPLHF
TGTGCCAGCAGTGAAGACCCAGGGGATAATTCACCCCTCCACTTT
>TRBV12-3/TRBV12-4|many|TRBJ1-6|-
CASSLWGPYSPLHF
TGTGCCAGCAGTTTATGGGGGCCTTATTCACCCCTCCACTTT
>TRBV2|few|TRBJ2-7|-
CASSYRSWDEQYF
TGTGCCAGCAGTTACAGGAGTTGGGACGAGCAGTACTTC
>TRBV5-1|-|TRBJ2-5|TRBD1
CASSSYRGQETQYF
TGCGCCAGCAGCTCGTACAGGGGCCAAGAGACCCAGTACTTC
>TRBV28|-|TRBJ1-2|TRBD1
CASSLLGQFYYGYTF
TGTGCCAGCAGTTTATTGGGACAGTTCTACTATGGCTACACCTTC
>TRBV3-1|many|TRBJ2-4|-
CASSRRGGGTAKNIQYF
TGTGCCAGCAGCCGCAGGGGTGGAGGGACGGCCAAAAACATTCAGTACTTC
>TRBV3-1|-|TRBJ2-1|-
CASSQRATYNEQFF
TGTGCCAGCAGCCAGCGGGCAACCTACAATGAGCAGTTCTTC
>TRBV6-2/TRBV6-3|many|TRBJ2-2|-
CASSYSAGGYTGELFF
TGTGCCAGCAGTTATTCGGCAGGAGGGTACACCGGGGAGCTGTTTTTT
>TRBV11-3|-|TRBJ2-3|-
CASTSAEREHADTQYF
TGTGCCAGCACTTCCGCGGAGAGGGAGCACGCAGATACGCAGTATTTT
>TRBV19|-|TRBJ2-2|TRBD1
CASSIWDRARRANTGELFF
TGTGCCAGTAGTATCTGGGACAGGGCCAGACGCGCGAACACCGGGGAGCTGTTCTTT
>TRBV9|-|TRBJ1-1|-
CASSVAFGNTEAFF
TGTGCCAGCAGCGTAGCTTTTGGGAACACTGAAGCTTTCTTT
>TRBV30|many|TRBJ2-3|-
CAWRTGSPRTDTQYF
TGTGCCTGGAGGACAGGTTCTCCAAGAACAGATACGCAGTATTTT
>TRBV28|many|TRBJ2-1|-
CASSFGSGAGVVFF
-
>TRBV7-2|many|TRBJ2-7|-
CASSTHRAGYEQYF
TGTGCCAGCAGCACGCACCGGGCCGGCTACGAGCAGTACTTC
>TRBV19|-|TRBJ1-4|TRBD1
CASSSPPGTATNEKLFF
TGTGCCAGTAGTTCACCCCCCGGGACAGCAACTAATGAAAAACTGTTTTTT
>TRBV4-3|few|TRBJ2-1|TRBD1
CASSQGQGFPYNEQFF
TGCGCCAGCAGCCAGGGACAGGGGTTTCCCTACAATGAGCAGTTCTTC
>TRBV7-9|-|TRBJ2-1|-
CASRPYTGSNEQFF
TGTGCCAGCAGACCTTATACAGGGTCCAATGAGCAGTTCTTC
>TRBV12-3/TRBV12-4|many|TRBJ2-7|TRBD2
CASTLGSGAGGYEQYF
TGTGCCAGCACCTTGGGTAGCGGAGCCGGGGGGTACGAGCAGTACTTC
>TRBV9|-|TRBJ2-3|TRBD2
CASSYLGSGGTDTQYF
TGTGCCAGCAGCTATCTCGGTAGCGGGGGCACAGATACGCAGTATTTT
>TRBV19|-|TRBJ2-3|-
CASRPGPGWAEPSTDTQYF
TGTGCCAGTAGGCCTGGCCCCGGATGGGCGGAGCCTAGCACAGATACGCAGTATTTT
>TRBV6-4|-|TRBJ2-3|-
CASSDGVTDTQYF
TGTGCCAGCAGTGACGGCGTCACAGATACGCAGTATTTT
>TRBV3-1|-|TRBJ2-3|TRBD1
CASSRPGRGRTDTQYF
TGTGCCAGCAGCCGTCCGGGCAGGGGGCGAACAGATACGCAGTATTTT
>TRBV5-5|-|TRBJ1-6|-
CASSSPRGALSYNSPLHF
TGTGCCAGCAGCTCCCCTCGGGGGGCCCTCTCCTATAATTCACCCCTCCACTTT
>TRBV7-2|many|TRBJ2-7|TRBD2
CASTPGGRVLYEQYF
TGTGCCAGCACCCCTGGGGGGAGGGTGCTCTACGAGCAGTACTTC
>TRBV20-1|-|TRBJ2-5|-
CSAPRVQETQYF
TGCAGTGCCCCGCGGGTTCAAGAGACCCAGTACTTC
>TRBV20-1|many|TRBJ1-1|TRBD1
CSASAGTGNTEAFF
TGCAGTGCTAGCGCCGGGACAGGGAACACTGAAGCTTTCTTT
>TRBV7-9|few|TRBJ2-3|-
CASRSDSGRRTDTQYF
TGTGCCAGCAGATCAGATTCGGGGAGGAGGACAGATACGCAGTATTTT
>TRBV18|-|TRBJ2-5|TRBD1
CASSPPGQVNQYF
TGTGCCAGCTCACCCCCGGGACAGGTTAACCAGTACTTC
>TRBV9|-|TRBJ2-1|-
CASSVMSRTVLNEQFF
TGTGCCAGCAGCGTCATGAGTAGGACAGTTCTCAATGAGCAGTTCTTC
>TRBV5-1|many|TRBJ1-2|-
CASSFSTNYGYTF
TGCGCCAGCAGCTTCTCTACCAACTATGGCTACACCTTC
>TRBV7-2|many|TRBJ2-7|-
CASSSVRGYEQYF
TGTGCCAGCAGCTCAGTCCGGGGCTACGAGCAGTACTTC
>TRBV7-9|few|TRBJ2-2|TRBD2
CAAGLAGNTGELFF
TGTGCAGCCGGGCTAGCGGGGAACACCGGGGAGCTGTTTTTT
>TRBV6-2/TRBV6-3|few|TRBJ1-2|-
CASSRSGTPSNYGYTF
TGTGCCAGCAGTCGATCCGGGACACCTTCTAACTATGGCTACACCTTC
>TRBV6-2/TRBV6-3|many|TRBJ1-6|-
CASSYMGADNSPLHF
TGTGCCAGCAGTTACATGGGGGCAGATAATTCACCCCTCCACTTT
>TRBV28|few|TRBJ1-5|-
CASSFGQPSNQPQHF
TGTGCCAGCAGTTTCGGGCAGCCCAGCAATCAGCCCCAGCATTTT
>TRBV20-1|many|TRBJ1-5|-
CSAREGRKNYQPQHF
TGCAGTGCTAGAGAGGGGAGGAAGAACTATCAGCCCCAGCATTTT
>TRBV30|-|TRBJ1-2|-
CAWTPDGNYGYTF
TGTGCCTGGACACCGGACGGAAACTATGGCTACACCTTC